The 29 T cell receptor beta chains below come from one sample, sequenced in a study of blood T cell repertoires in COVID-19. Produced via immunoSEQ multiplex PCR; TCRdb's table is partial and in-frame only. Among over 200,000 clones listed, approximately 90% were seen once. The sequenced sample consisted of peripheral blood. The source of these receptors is a man in his 60s with COVID-19, enrolled during active disease.

This chain joins TRBV6-2 or TRBV6-3 and TRBJ2-1; D is unresolved. The CDR3 runs 14 residues. Trimming removed 2 bases at V and 4 bases at J, with 9 bases between. Looked up from germline, CDR1 is MNHEY and CDR2 is SVGEGT. CDR3 in amino acids: CASSYLGRYNEQFF. CDR3 DNA sequence: TGTGCCAGCAGTTACCTCGGCAGGTACAATGAGCAGTTCTTC.

This rearrangement joins TRBV5-1 to TRBJ2-3; 11 nucleotides agree with TRBD2. The CDR3 runs 14 residues. Germline V CDR1 and CDR2: SGHRS, YFSETQ. The trim removed 0 bases at V and 6 bases at J, leaving 0 bases unmatched. As DNA, the CDR3 is TGCGCCAGCAGCTTGGGACTAGCGGGGGATACGCAGTATTTT. Protein sequence: CASSLGLAGDTQYF. Full variable domain (remainder filled in from reference TRBV5-1 and TRBJ2-3): KAGVTQTPRYLIKTRGQQVTLSCSPISGHRSVSWYQQTPGQGLQFLFEYFSETQRNKGNFPGRFSGRQFSNSRSEMNVSTLELGDSALYLCASSLGLAGDTQYFGPGTRLTVL.

The V call is TRBV5-4, the J call TRBJ1-2; no clear D. The ends were cut back, 3 bases at V and 4 bases at J, with 13 bases in the middle. Germline CDR1 is SGHNT and CDR2 is YYREEE (reference sequence). The CDR3 length is 14 residues. The CDR3 DNA reads TGTGCCAGCAGCTCGGAGGACTATTCCTATGGCTACACCTTC. Its translation: CASSSEDYSYGYTF.

The V and J genes are TRBV15 and TRBJ2-3, with a weak D call TRBD1 (7 bases). CDR1 is LNHNV and CDR2 is YYDKDF in the germline V gene (reference sequence). The CDR3 spans 14 residues. Trimming pared 6 bases from V and 3 bases from J, leaving 13 bases between. The CDR3 protein is CATSTAGQTDTQYF. CDR3 nucleotides: TGTGCCACCAGTACCGCGGGACAGACAGATACGCAGTATTTT.

The J gene is TRBJ1-1, the V gene TRBV7-9; the match to TRBD1 covers 8 bases. The germline CDR1 and CDR2 sequences are SEHNR and FQNEAQ (reference sequence). The CDR3 contains 14 residues. V shed 1 base and J 10 bases; nucleotides not matched to a gene: 8. The CDR3: CASSLGQGARIAFF. CDR3 nucleotide sequence: TGTGCCAGCAGCTTAGGGCAGGGGGCGAGAATAGCTTTCTTT. The entire variable domain, with the rest obtained from reference TRBV7-9 and TRBJ1-1, is as follows: DTGVSQNPRHKITKRGQNVTFRCDPISEHNRLYWYRQTLGQGPEFLTYFQNEAQLEKSRLLSDRFSAERPKGSFSTLEIQRTEQGDSAMYLCASSLGQGARIAFFGQGTRLTVV.

This chain connects TRBV12-3 or TRBV12-4 to TRBJ2-7; tentative D call: TRBD1 (6 bases). Trimming left V 6 bases short and J 3 bases short, with 12 bases between. The CDR3 loop spans 13 amino acids. The CDR3 DNA reads as TGTGCCAGCAGACCCCAGGGGCGCTACGAGCAGTACTTC. Its protein product is CASRPQGRYEQYF.

The chain recombines TRBV6-5 with TRBJ2-5, with D maybe TRBD1 (6 bases). V was cut by 6 bases and J by 3 bases, with 11 bases left in between. Germline lookup yields CDR1 MNHEY and CDR2 SVGAGI. The CDR3 runs 13 residues. In DNA, the CDR3 is TGTGCCAGCAGGGATGACAGGAAAGAGACCCAGTACTTC. Translated: CASRDDRKETQYF.

V and J are TRBV7-3 and TRBJ1-1; D gene ambiguous. This CDR3 contains 15 residues. The germline V gene encodes CDR1 SGHTA and CDR2 FQGTGA. Trimming removed 5 bases at V and 3 bases at J, with 16 bases between. The CDR3 loop is CASSTNGGFDTEAFF. The CDR3 DNA follows: TGTGCCAGCAGCACAAACGGCGGGTTTGACACTGAAGCTTTCTTT.

The V call is TRBV5-4, the J call TRBJ1-3; D not resolved. Trimming removed 0 bases at V and 0 bases at J, with 7 bases between. There are 15 residues in the CDR3. The germline CDR1 and CDR2 sequences are SGHNT and YYREEE (reference sequence). The CDR3 loop reads CASSLGRASGNTIYF. The CDR3 DNA reads TGTGCCAGCAGCTTGGGCCGAGCCTCTGGAAACACCATATATTTT.

The V gene is TRBV7-2, the J gene TRBJ2-7; D might be TRBD2 (5 bases). Trimming left V 1 base short and J 2 bases short, with 6 bases between. This CDR3 region has 13 residues. Germline V gives CDR1 SGHTA, CDR2 FQGNSA. CDR3 residues: CASSLDGTYEQYF. The CDR3, as DNA: TGTGCCAGCAGCTTAGACGGGACCTACGAGCAGTACTTC.

Concerning this clone: Distinct nucleotide sequences in the sample also encode this CDR3. The DNA for the CDR3 is TGCGCCAGCAGCTTGGGGACAGGGGGGTACGAGCAGTACTTC. Translated: CASSLGTGGYEQYF. The V call is TRBV5-1, the J call TRBJ2-7; 10 bases fit TRBD1. Germline trimming cut 0 bases from V and 4 bases from J; bases unmatched to any gene: 1. The CDR3 loop spans 14 amino acids. Germline lookup yields CDR1 SGHRS and CDR2 YFSETQ.

This clone has just one count. The chain uses TRBV6-5 and TRBJ1-1; no definite D call. Germline loops: CDR1 MNHEY, CDR2 SVGAGI. V was clipped by 6 bases and J by 4 bases, with 12 bases between them. There are 13 residues in the CDR3. CDR3 in DNA: TGTGCCAGCAGCCTGCACGCGAGCACTGAAGCTTTCTTT. It yields the protein CASSLHASTEAFF.

This rearrangement joins TRBV6-2 or TRBV6-3 to TRBJ1-1, with TRBD1 as a possible D gene (5 bases). Trimming cost V 0 bases and J 0 bases, with 14 bases left between them. This CDR3 is 17 amino acids long. Germline-derived CDR1 and CDR2 are MNHEY and SVGEGT. CDR3 DNA sequence: TGTGCCAGCAGTTACTCGAAGATCGGGGGTATGAACACTGAAGCTTTCTTT. Amino acids: CASSYSKIGGMNTEAFF.

A few counts support this clone. The chain uses TRBV4-1 and TRBJ2-5; 7 bases line up with TRBD2. The germline CDR1 and CDR2 sequences are MGHRA and YSYEKL. This CDR3 region has 16 residues. V lost 4 bases to trimming and J lost 2 bases; unmatched junction nucleotides: 10. This chain's CDR3 is CASSPRGEGIQETQYF. Here the CDR3 DNA reads TGCGCCAGCAGCCCACGTGGGGAGGGGATACAAGAGACCCAGTACTTC.

This clone was observed once. V is TRBV12-3 or TRBV12-4 and J is TRBJ2-7; 7 bases are a match to TRBD2. The CDR3 spans 13 residues. V was clipped by 1 base and J by 7 bases; unmatched bases: 4. The CDR3 bases are TGTGCCAGCAGTTTAGGCAGGGAGGGAGAGCAGTACTTC. It is translated as CASSLGREGEQYF.

V gene TRBV6-5 combines with J gene TRBJ2-2, with D possibly being TRBD1 (5 bases). V was trimmed by 6 bases and J by 0 bases, leaving 11 bases between them. CDR1 is MNHEY and CDR2 is SVGAGI in the germline V gene. The length of the CDR3 is 15 residues. CDR3 in DNA: TGTGCCAGCAGGCCTAGGGGCGCGAACACCGGGGAGCTGTTTTTT. Translated: CASRPRGANTGELFF.

The chain combines TRBV28 with TRBJ2-7; D is possibly TRBD2 (6 bases). Trimming pared 5 bases from V and 2 bases from J, leaving 13 bases between. Germline loops: CDR1 MDHEN, CDR2 SYDVKM. The CDR3 length is 14 residues. CDR3 sequence (DNA): TGTGCCAGCAGTAAACTTTGGGGGGCCTACGAGCAGTACTTC. Its protein is CASSKLWGAYEQYF.

This clone was seen a single time. This sequence joins TRBV7-9 and TRBJ1-2; 10 bases map to TRBD1. The CDR3 is 16 amino acids. Germline-derived CDR1 and CDR2 are SEHNR and FQNEAQ (reference sequence). V trimming: 4 bases; J trimming: 0 bases; junction bases outside the gene matches: 5. The CDR3 DNA sequence: TGTGCCAGCAGCTCCGGCGGACAGGGGGCTAACTATGGCTACACCTTC. Encoded protein: CASSSGGQGANYGYTF.

The gene calls are TRBV6-6 and TRBJ1-5; D may be TRBD1 (6 bases). Germline values: CDR1 MNHNY, CDR2 SVGAGI (reference sequence). This CDR3 spans 15 amino acids. Trimming shortened V by 6 bases and J by 0 bases, and 12 bases separated the two germline ends. The DNA for the CDR3 is TGTGCCAGCAGAAGACAGGAGTATAGCAATCAGCCCCAGCATTTT. This codes for CASRRQEYSNQPQHF.

The J gene is TRBJ2-7, the V gene TRBV30; the D gene is possibly TRBD1 (5 bases). The V end was cut by 5 bases, the J end by 2 bases, with 7 bases between. Germline CDR1 GTSNPN, CDR2 SVGIG (reference sequence). The CDR3 runs 11 residues. The CDR3 sequence is CAWGQTYEQYF. CDR3 sequence (DNA): TGTGCCTGGGGACAAACCTACGAGCAGTACTTC.

The table lists this clone with a count of one. The V and J genes are TRBV27 and TRBJ2-7; TRBD1 aligns across 8 bases. J lost 4 bases, V lost 4 bases, and 9 bases had no gene match. Per the germline V gene, CDR1 is MNHEY and CDR2 is SMNVEV (reference sequence). The CDR3 covers 15 residues. CDR3 region: CASSWTQGALYEQYF. CDR3 DNA: TGTGCCAGCAGTTGGACTCAGGGGGCGTTATACGAGCAGTACTTC.

This clone was detected only a few times. The CDR3 spells CASSGRTGQTEAFF. CDR3 in DNA: TGCGCCAGCAGCGGACGGACAGGGCAGACTGAAGCTTTCTTT. The gene calls are TRBV5-1 and TRBJ1-1, with 8 bases lining up with TRBD1. Germline V CDR1 and CDR2: SGHRS, YFSETQ. V trimming: 4 bases; J trimming: 5 bases; junction bases outside the gene matches: 7. The CDR3 extends over 14 amino acids.

This clone was seen a single time. The chain employs TRBV5-1 and TRBJ1-1; 8 positions match TRBD1. V shed 2 bases and J 0 bases; nucleotides not matched to a gene: 9. Germline values: CDR1 SGHRS, CDR2 YFSETQ. The CDR3 sequence is 17 residues long. Written as DNA, the CDR3 is TGCGCCAGCAGCTTACGAGGGGTCAGGGGGCTGAACACTGAAGCTTTCTTT. It specifies CASSLRGVRGLNTEAFF.

This clone was recorded only once. The V gene is TRBV28, the J gene TRBJ1-5; D perhaps matches TRBD1 (6 bases). CDR1 MDHEN and CDR2 SYDVKM come from the germline V gene. With 5 bases removed from V and 5 bases from J, the gap between germline ends came to 16 bases. The CDR3 has 15 residues. CDR3 sequence (DNA): TGTGCCAGCAGTCCCCACAGGGTACCGGATCAGCCCCAGCATTTT. This gives the protein CASSPHRVPDQPQHF.

This chain connects TRBV27 to TRBJ2-1, with 7 bases aligning to TRBD2. Germline CDR1 and CDR2: MNHEY and SMNVEV (reference sequence). The CDR3 contains 15 residues. The junction had 4 bases not matched to a gene; V was cut back by 2 bases and J by 3 bases. The CDR3 spells CASSLETSHYNEQFF. DNA for the CDR3: TGTGCCAGCAGTTTAGAGACTAGCCACTACAATGAGCAGTTCTTC.

The chain recombines TRBV11-2 with TRBJ2-5; D is undetermined. Trimming left V 5 bases short and J 10 bases short, with 11 bases between. Germline lookup yields CDR1 SGHAT and CDR2 FQNNGV. This CDR3 spans 11 amino acids. As DNA, the CDR3 is TGTGCCAGCAGCCGCGAGTTGCGCCAGTACTTC. Its protein is CASSRELRQYF.

The rearrangement joins TRBV5-4 to TRBJ1-2; 10 bases match TRBD1. J lost 3 bases, V lost 0 bases, and 11 bases had no gene match. This CDR3 is built from 18 residues. Germline V CDR1 and CDR2: SGHNT, YYREEE (reference sequence). The CDR3 here is CASSLGPTGGANDYGYTF. CDR3 DNA: TGTGCCAGCAGCTTGGGGCCGACAGGGGGCGCGAATGACTATGGCTACACCTTC.

The V call is TRBV18, the J call TRBJ1-1; the D is unclear. The CDR3 has 14 residues. The V and J ends lost 0 bases and 10 bases respectively, with 15 bases between them. Germline CDR1 and CDR2: KGHSH and LQKENI. In DNA form, the CDR3 reads TGTGCCAGCTCACCACCGGCGGATTTCGGCGTAGCTTTCTTT. This codes for CASSPPADFGVAFF.

The chain uses TRBV12-3 or TRBV12-4 and TRBJ2-1; a possible D gene is TRBD2 (6 bases). V gave up 8 bases and J gave up 7 bases, with 15 bases separating them. CDR3 length equals 13 residues. CDR3 sequence (DNA): TGTGCCAGCCATCTCTCGGCGGGGAATGAGCAGTTCTTC. Its protein product is CASHLSAGNEQFF.